These 32 T cell receptor beta chains were sequenced from one sample in a study of blood T cell repertoires in COVID-19. Assay used: immunoSEQ multiplex PCR; TCRdb lists only in-frame clones, some missing. The sample consists of approximately 190,000 clones, approximately 90% of them appearing once. The specimen was PBMCs or T cells enriched from blood (not recorded which). These receptors were collected from a woman aged 40 to 50 in a cohort exposed to, infected with or recovered from COVID-19 (not recorded which).

DNA for the CDR3: TGTGCCACCAGTGATTGGGACAGGGAAGGCTACACCTTC. It codes for CATSDWDREGYTF. The V and J genes are TRBV24-1 and TRBJ1-2, with 9 bases aligning to TRBD1. CDR1 KGHDR and CDR2 SFDVKD come from the germline V gene. The CDR3 is made up of 13 amino acids. The V segment lost 2 bases and the J segment 8 bases; nucleotides outside the gene matches: 2.

The chain carries TRBV6-2 or TRBV6-3 and TRBJ2-1; TRBD2 matches 13 bases. The CDR3 covers 16 residues. The ends lost 5 bases at V and 2 bases at J; junction bases unmatched: 3. The germline V gene has CDR1 MNHEY and CDR2 SVGEGT. CDR3 bases: TGTGCCAGCAGTACCGGACTAGCGGGAGCCTACAATGAGCAGTTCTTC. This encodes CASSTGLAGAYNEQFF.

The chain uses TRBV28 and TRBJ2-7; D may be TRBD1 (6 bases). The ends were cut back, 2 bases at V and 3 bases at J, with 11 bases in the middle. CDR3 length: 14 amino acids. Germline V CDR1 and CDR2: MDHEN, SYDVKM. The CDR3 sequence is CASSLQGKVYEQYF. The CDR3 region has the DNA TGTGCCAGCAGTTTACAGGGGAAGGTCTACGAGCAGTACTTC.

This rearrangement joins TRBV12-5 to TRBJ1-1; no definite D call. Germline V gene sequence: CDR1 LGHNT, CDR2 FRNRAP. This CDR3 contains 13 residues. Trimming pared 9 bases from V and 0 bases from J, leaving 11 bases between. The CDR3 sequence is CASSPQVNTEAFF. The CDR3 DNA follows: TGTGCTAGCTCCCCTCAGGTGAACACTGAAGCTTTCTTT.

The CDR3 DNA reads as TGTGCCAGCAGTTTATATGGCGGCTACACAGATACGCAGTATTTT. It encodes CASSLYGGYTDTQYF. V and J are TRBV27 and TRBJ2-3; D is unresolved. The CDR3 has 15 amino acids. V gave up 1 base and J gave up 2 bases, with 10 bases separating them. The V gene's germline CDR1 is MNHEY and CDR2 SMNVEV (reference sequence).

The rearrangement links TRBV27 to TRBJ2-3; a weak D match, TRBD1 (6 bases). This CDR3 is built from 14 residues. Per germline, CDR1 MNHEY and CDR2 SMNVEV (reference sequence). The V end lost 6 bases, the J end lost 4 bases, and 14 bases lay between the germline ends. This CDR3 is CASSRNRDADTQYF. The CDR3 DNA is TGTGCCAGCAGCCGAAACAGGGATGCAGATACGCAGTATTTT.

The J gene is TRBJ1-2, the V gene TRBV27; D not resolved. This CDR3 region has 12 residues. V lost 3 bases, J lost 8 bases, and 10 bases lay in between. Germline values: CDR1 MNHEY, CDR2 SMNVEV (reference sequence). CDR3 nucleotides: TGTGCCAGCAGTTTTAAGGGCGGGGGCTACACCTTC. This codes for CASSFKGGGYTF.

This clone was detected once. This sequence joins TRBV19 and TRBJ1-2; maybe TRBD1 (5 bases). V was trimmed by 6 bases and J by 6 bases, leaving 23 bases between them. CDR3 size: 16 residues. CDR1 is LNHDA, CDR2 SQIVND, per germline (reference sequence). CDR3 nucleotide sequence: TGTGCCAGTAGCCATAGACGGGAGTTCGGGGCTGATGGCTACACCTTC. Encoded protein: CASSHRREFGADGYTF.

The chain has TRBV6-5 and TRBJ2-7; no firm D call. V lost 6 bases to trimming and J lost 0 bases, with 12 bases between them. CDR1 MNHEY and CDR2 SVGAGI come from the germline V gene. The CDR3 has 14 residues. For the CDR3, the DNA is TGTGCCAGCAGGGTAAGAGGAGTCTCCTACGAGCAGTACTTC. Its translation is CASRVRGVSYEQYF.

This chain connects TRBV4-3 to TRBJ1-6, with a possible D match to TRBD1 (5 bases). This CDR3 has 15 residues. The germline gives CDR1 LGHNA, CDR2 YSLEER. Trimming left V 0 bases short and J 10 bases short, with 13 bases between. CDR3 sequence (DNA): TGCGCCAGCAGCCAAGATGGCCAGGGCAGATCACCCCTCCACTTT. Translated, it gives CASSQDGQGRSPLHF.

This clone has just one count. The rearrangement links TRBV11-2 to TRBJ2-3; 8 bases map to TRBD1. The CDR3 runs 13 residues. The J segment lost 6 bases and the V segment lost 3 bases, leaving 2 bases of the junction unmatched. Germline CDR1 and CDR2: SGHAT and FQNNGV. CDR3 loop: CASSLHRGDTQYF. The CDR3 DNA is TGTGCCAGCAGCTTGCACAGGGGGGATACGCAGTATTTT.

The gene calls are TRBV15 and TRBJ1-1; D not certain. The CDR3 sequence is 12 residues long. Trimming removed 1 base at V and 6 bases at J, with 6 bases between. CDR1 is LNHNV and CDR2 is YYDKDF in the germline V gene (reference sequence). CDR3 sequence: CATSRGAPEAFF. The CDR3 DNA reads TGTGCCACCAGCAGAGGAGCCCCTGAAGCTTTCTTT. Based on the CDR3 plus reference TRBV15 and TRBJ1-1, the full variable domain is DAMVIQNPRYQVTQFGKPVTLSCSQTLNHNVMYWYQQKSSQAPKLLFHYYDKDFNNEADTPDNFQSRRPNTSFCFLDIRSPGLGDTAMYLCATSRGAPEAFFGQGTRLTVV.

The CDR3 DNA reads TGCGCCAGCAGCCAAGACCCTAGCTCCTACGAGCAGTACTTC. Translating it yields CASSQDPSSYEQYF. This chain uses TRBV4-1 with TRBJ2-7; no clear D gene. CDR3 length equals 14 residues. Per germline, CDR1 MGHRA and CDR2 YSYEKL. V lost 0 bases and J lost 0, with 6 bases in between.

This chain joins TRBV6-5 and TRBJ1-5, with D possibly matching TRBD1 (5 bases). Per germline, CDR1 MNHEY and CDR2 SVGAGI. The V gene lost 2 bases and the J gene lost 4 bases, with 9 bases spanning the gap. The CDR3 runs to 14 residues. The CDR3 loop reads CASSYRGKNQPQHF. DNA of the CDR3: TGTGCCAGCAGTTACCGGGGGAAAAATCAGCCCCAGCATTTT.

The rearrangement links TRBV2 to TRBJ2-7; 12 bases map to TRBD2. CDR1 and CDR2 from the germline V gene are SNHLY and FYNNEI. The length of the CDR3 is 15 residues. V dropped 6 bases and J dropped 7; count of bases not matched to a gene: 10. The CDR3 DNA reads as TGTGCCAGCAGCCGACTAGCGGGGGCATCGAGGGAGCAGTACTTC. Translation: CASSRLAGASREQYF.

The chain combines TRBV27 with TRBJ2-3, with 13 nucleotides matching TRBD2. Germline V lookup: CDR1 MNHEY, CDR2 SMNVEV (reference sequence). The CDR3 runs 18 residues. Trimming cost V 2 bases and J 0 bases; bases outside gene matches: 5. The CDR3 loop reads CASSLGLAGAHSTDTQYF. The CDR3 DNA sequence: TGTGCCAGCAGTTTAGGACTAGCGGGGGCCCATAGCACAGATACGCAGTATTTT.

This clone came up once. This chain links TRBV28 with TRBJ1-5; perhaps TRBD1 as D (5 bases). The germline V gene has CDR1 MDHEN and CDR2 SYDVKM. The germline V and J ends were trimmed by 2 bases and 2 bases, with 10 bases remaining between them. The CDR3 contains 15 residues. The CDR3 is CASSLRTRGNQPQHF. CDR3 DNA sequence: TGTGCCAGCAGTTTACGGACCAGGGGCAATCAGCCCCAGCATTTT.

V gene TRBV4-1 combines with J gene TRBJ1-2; possibly TRBD1 for D (5 bases). V lost 0 bases to trimming and J lost 4 bases, with 12 bases between them. CDR1 MGHRA and CDR2 YSYEKL come from the germline V gene. The CDR3 has 15 residues. The CDR3 sequence: CASSQDPGTSYGYTF. CDR3 sequence (DNA): TGCGCCAGCAGCCAAGATCCGGGGACTAGCTATGGCTACACCTTC.

The chain uses TRBV12-3 or TRBV12-4 and TRBJ1-2; D gene ambiguous. V was pared by 6 bases and J by 4 bases, with 12 bases between. This CDR3 comprises 13 residues. The CDR3 loop reads CASRYRDSYGYTF. In DNA, the CDR3 is TGTGCCAGCAGATACCGGGATTCCTATGGCTACACCTTC.

This chain links TRBV7-9 with TRBJ1-2; weak D call: TRBD1 (5 bases). The CDR3 consists of 12 residues. V was trimmed by 3 bases and J by 6 bases, leaving 8 bases between them. CDR1 and CDR2 (germline): SEHNR, FQNEAQ (reference sequence). The CDR3 DNA sequence: TGTGCCAGCAGCTTGTCAGGGCATGGCTACACCTTC. As protein: CASSLSGHGYTF. The full variable domain, in which reference TRBV7-9 and TRBJ1-2 provide the parts outside the CDR3, is DTGVSQNPRHKITKRGQNVTFRCDPISEHNRLYWYRQTLGQGPEFLTYFQNEAQLEKSRLLSDRFSAERPKGSFSTLEIQRTEQGDSAMYLCASSLSGHGYTFGSGTRLTVV.

The sample holds one count of this clone. The V and J genes are TRBV5-8 and TRBJ2-3; D is perhaps TRBD2 (5 bases). The CDR3 is 17 amino acids. The V gene's germline CDR1 is SGHTS and CDR2 YDEGEE. The V end lost 0 bases, the J end lost 0 bases, and 14 bases lay between the germline ends. This CDR3 reads CASSLGGLIPSTDTQYF. Here the CDR3 DNA reads TGTGCCAGCAGCTTGGGAGGACTCATTCCTAGCACAGATACGCAGTATTTT.

V is TRBV7-6 and J is TRBJ2-2, with 11 bases that match TRBD1. With 3 bases clipped from V and 4 bases from J, the junction kept 4 bases outside the gene matches. The CDR3 extends over 16 amino acids. Germline loops: CDR1 SGHVS, CDR2 FNYEAQ. As DNA, the CDR3 is TGTGCCAGCAGCTTTCCCGGGACAGGGGGCACCGGGGAGCTGTTTTTT. It yields the protein CASSFPGTGGTGELFF. Variable domain in full (rest from reference TRBV7-6 and TRBJ2-2): GAGVSQSPRYKVTKRGQDVALRCDPISGHVSLYWYRQALGQGPEFLTYFNYEAQQDKSGLPNDRFSAERPEGSISTLTIQRTEQRDSAMYRCASSFPGTGGTGELFFGEGSRLTVL.

The chain joins TRBV29-1 to TRBJ2-1; D remains unclear. Germline loops: CDR1 SQVTM, CDR2 ANQGSEA. The CDR3 runs to 13 residues. V shed 7 bases and J shed 5 bases, with 15 bases lying between them. The CDR3 sequence: CSGALNRHNEQFF. CDR3 DNA sequence: TGCAGCGGGGCCCTAAATCGACACAATGAGCAGTTCTTC.

The rearrangement joins TRBV3-1 (or the pseudogene TRBV3-2) to TRBJ1-5; D uncertain. Germline loops: CDR1 LGHDT, CDR2 YNNKEL (reference sequence). There are 15 residues in the CDR3. V lost 0 bases and J 2 bases, leaving 8 bases between the germline ends. The CDR3 here is CASSQDIGGNQPQHF. CDR3 in DNA: TGTGCCAGCAGCCAAGATATCGGAGGCAATCAGCCCCAGCATTTT.

The V call is TRBV9, the J call TRBJ1-4; 9 nucleotides agree with TRBD1. The CDR3 spans 17 residues. V trimming: 3 bases; J trimming: 0 bases; junction bases outside the gene matches: 6. From germline, CDR1 is SGDLS and CDR2 YYNGEE. This CDR3 reads CASSAGQGRTTNEKLFF. CDR3 DNA sequence: TGTGCCAGCAGCGCTGGACAGGGGCGAACAACTAATGAAAAACTGTTTTTT.

The V gene is TRBV9, the J gene TRBJ2-7; 11 bases agree with TRBD2. The V segment lost 8 bases and the J segment 4 bases; nucleotides outside the gene matches: 8. The CDR3 is 14 amino acids. CDR1 and CDR2 from the germline V gene are SGDLS and YYNGEE. The CDR3 loop is CARHPGLAVYEQYF. CDR3 DNA: TGTGCCAGACACCCGGGACTAGCGGTATACGAGCAGTACTTC.

The chain employs TRBV6-5 and TRBJ2-4; D is uncertain. This CDR3 is 12 amino acids long. V was pared by 9 bases and J by 2 bases, with 8 bases between. Germline CDR1 is MNHEY and CDR2 is SVGAGI. CDR3 DNA sequence: TGTGCCAGGTGGAGTACCAAAAACATTCAGTACTTC. It yields the protein CARWSTKNIQYF.

The chain recombines TRBV29-1 with TRBJ2-3, with 8 bases matching TRBD2. Germline V gene lookup returns CDR1 SQVTM and CDR2 ANQGSEA. V dropped 7 bases and J dropped 4; count of bases not matched to a gene: 13. The CDR3 loop spans 15 amino acids. CDR3 loop: CSAGPRGLVSDTQYF. For the CDR3, the DNA is TGCAGCGCCGGACCACGGGGACTAGTCTCAGATACGCAGTATTTT.

The rearrangement joins TRBV1 to TRBJ1-3; the DNA was not used to check the table's D call, TRBD1. TRBV1 is deemed a pseudogene. The CDR3 extends over 16 amino acids. The chain's CDR3 is CTSSQGQGDSGNTIYF. CDR3 nucleotide sequence: TGCACCAGCAGCCAAGGACAGGGGGACTCTGGAAACACCATATATTTT.

The genes are TRBV7-2 and TRBJ2-7; 7 positions match TRBD2. There are 14 residues in the CDR3. The V segment lost 2 bases and the J segment 4 bases; nucleotides outside the gene matches: 5. The germline V gene has CDR1 SGHTA and CDR2 FQGNSA. The CDR3 reads CASSLWRESYEQYF. CDR3 DNA: TGTGCCAGCAGCTTATGGCGGGAGTCGTACGAGCAGTACTTC.

The V gene is TRBV3-1 (or the pseudogene TRBV3-2), the J gene TRBJ1-4, with D maybe TRBD1 (5 bases). This CDR3 has 14 amino acids. CDR1 and CDR2 from the germline V gene are LGHDT and YNNKEL (reference sequence). The V and J ends lost 4 bases and 4 bases respectively, with 10 bases between them. CDR3 amino acids: CASSPSDSNEKLFF. In DNA, the CDR3 is TGTGCCAGCAGCCCTTCCGACAGTAATGAAAAACTGTTTTTT.

J is TRBJ1-3 and V is TRBV7-2; the D gene is possibly TRBD1 (5 bases). Trimming removed 1 base at V and 5 bases at J, with 12 bases between. The germline V gene has CDR1 SGHTA and CDR2 FQGNSA. The CDR3 has 15 amino acids. The CDR3 DNA sequence: TGTGCCAGCAGCTTAGGGCAGGGAACGAGAAACACCATATATTTT. Its protein is CASSLGQGTRNTIYF.